Following are 7 T cell receptor beta chains from one sample sequenced in a study of PD-L1 blockade in urothelial cancer. TCRdb's copy holds only in-frame clones and misses some; the assay was immunoSEQ multiplex PCR. The repertoire has about 100,000 clones, over 80% of them found once; the top ten carry 0.92%. The starting material was PBMCs, obtained around atezolizumab (anti-PD-L1) treatment. The receptors come from a woman of 80 years or more with urothelial cancer.

The chain recombines TRBV28 with TRBJ1-2, with TRBD1 matching 10 bases. J was trimmed by 4 bases and V by 7 bases; bases with no gene match: 6. The CDR3 sequence is 14 residues long. Germline V gives CDR1 MDHEN, CDR2 SYDVKM. The CDR3 sequence is CASTPGTGVYGYTF. CDR3 bases: TGTGCCAGCACCCCCGGGACAGGGGTCTATGGCTACACCTTC.

The chain uses TRBV11-2 and TRBJ1-1; 7 nucleotides match TRBD1. With 5 bases clipped from V and 2 bases from J, the junction kept 5 bases outside the gene matches. In germline, CDR1 is SGHAT, CDR2 FQNNGV. CDR3 length equals 14 residues. CDR3 bases: TGTGCCAGCAGCCTAACAGGGGTTAACACTGAAGCTTTCTTT. It translates to CASSLTGVNTEAFF. Complete variable domain (other parts from reference TRBV11-2 and TRBJ1-1): EAGVAQSPRYKIIEKRQSVAFWCNPISGHATLYWYQQILGQGPKLLIQFQNNGVVDDSQLPKDRFSAERLKGVDSTLKIQPAKLEDSAVYLCASSLTGVNTEAFFGQGTRLTVV.

The table lists this clone with a count of one. The V gene is TRBV4-1, the J gene TRBJ1-5, with D tentatively TRBD1 (5 bases). CDR1 is MGHRA, CDR2 YSYEKL, per germline. Trimming cost V 0 bases and J 4 bases, with 16 bases left between them. The CDR3 spans 17 residues. In nucleotides, the CDR3 is TGCGCCAGCAGCCAAGAAGGTCGCAGCCGGGGGAATCAGCCCCAGCATTTT. Residues: CASSQEGRSRGNQPQHF.

J is TRBJ1-1 and V is TRBV19; 7 nucleotides align to TRBD1. J gave up 1 base and V 7 bases, and 9 bases lay outside the gene matches. The CDR3 consists of 15 residues. Germline V gene sequence: CDR1 LNHDA, CDR2 SQIVND (reference sequence). The DNA for the CDR3 is TGTGCCAGTAACTATAGGAGGACAGGGAACACTGAAGCTTTCTTT. Amino acids: CASNYRRTGNTEAFF.

The chain recombines TRBV5-1 with TRBJ1-1; no definite D call. Germline V lookup: CDR1 SGHRS, CDR2 YFSETQ. The CDR3 is 12 residues long. Trimming left V 7 bases short and J 1 base short, with 8 bases between. The CDR3 sequence: CASGGGNTEAFF. The CDR3, as DNA: TGCGCCAGCGGCGGAGGGAACACTGAAGCTTTCTTT.

The DNA of the CDR3 is TGTGCCAGCAGCCAAGATCGGACAGGCGTCATGTTCTTC. It translates to CASSQDRTGVMFF. The chain is built from TRBV14 and TRBJ2-1; 7 bases align to TRBD1. The length of the CDR3 is 13 residues. Germline CDR1 SGHDN, CDR2 FVKESK. With V trimmed by 0 bases and J by 15 bases, 8 bases remained unmatched.

The gene calls are TRBV30 and TRBJ1-4; D possibly corresponds to TRBD1 (5 bases). This CDR3 spans 14 amino acids. V was cut by 3 bases and J by 11 bases, with 19 bases left in between. CDR1 is GTSNPN and CDR2 is SVGIG in the germline V gene (reference sequence). The CDR3 DNA reads as TGTGCCTGGAGGGGGCCGGCCCACGTGGGGAAACTGTTTTTT. Encoded protein: CAWRGPAHVGKLFF.